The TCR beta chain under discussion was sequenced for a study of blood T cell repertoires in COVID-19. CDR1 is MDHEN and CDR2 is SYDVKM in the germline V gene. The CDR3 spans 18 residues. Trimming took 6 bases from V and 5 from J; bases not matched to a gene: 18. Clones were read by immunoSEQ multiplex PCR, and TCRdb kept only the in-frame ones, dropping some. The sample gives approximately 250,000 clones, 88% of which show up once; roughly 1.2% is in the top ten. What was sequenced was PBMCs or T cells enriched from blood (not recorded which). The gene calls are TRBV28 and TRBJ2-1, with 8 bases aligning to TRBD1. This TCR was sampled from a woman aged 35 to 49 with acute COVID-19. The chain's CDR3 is CASSLIAYRTGHHNEQFF. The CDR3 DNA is TGTGCCAGCAGCCTAATAGCCTATCGGACAGGGCATCACAATGAGCAGTTCTTC.